This passage covers 11 T cell receptor beta chains from one sample sequenced in a study of blood T cell repertoires in COVID-19. Some clones are missing from TCRdb's copy, which holds only in-frame ones; the method was immunoSEQ multiplex PCR. The sample lists roughly 120,000 clones; over 80% were seen once. Sequencing was done on a sample of peripheral blood. These receptors were collected from a woman aged 55-70 years with acute or convalescent COVID-19.

The chain links TRBV29-1 to TRBJ1-4; 8 bases fit TRBD1. V lost 4 bases, J lost 2 bases, and 3 bases stayed unmatched. The CDR3 runs 14 residues. Germline-derived CDR1 and CDR2 are SQVTM and ANQGSEA. The CDR3 DNA reads as TGCAGCGTTGGACAGGGGCAGACTAATGAAAAACTGTTTTTT. Translation gives CSVGQGQTNEKLFF.

There are a few counts of this clone. V is TRBV2 and J is TRBJ2-7, with D possibly matching TRBD1 (6 bases). This CDR3 has 14 residues. Trimming shortened V by 3 bases and J by 2 bases, and 11 bases separated the two germline ends. The germline CDR1 and CDR2 sequences are SNHLY and FYNNEI. CDR3 loop: CASSEDSATYEQYF. CDR3 bases: TGTGCCAGCAGTGAGGACAGCGCAACCTACGAGCAGTACTTC. The complete variable domain, with remaining parts taken from reference TRBV2 and TRBJ2-7, reads EPEVTQTPSHQVTQMGQEVILRCVPISNHLYFYWYRQILGQKVEFLVSFYNNEISEKSEIFDDQFSVERPDGSNFTLKIRSTKLEDSAMYFCASSEDSATYEQYFGPGTRLTVT.

This chain connects TRBV7-9 to TRBJ2-3; 8 bases fit TRBD2. The germline V gene encodes CDR1 SEHNR and CDR2 FQNEAQ (reference sequence). The CDR3 loop spans 16 amino acids. Trimming removed 5 bases from V and 2 bases from J; junction bases left unmatched: 9. The chain's CDR3 is CASSTRSSGVTDTQYF. Here the CDR3 DNA reads TGTGCCAGCAGCACCCGGAGTAGCGGGGTCACAGATACGCAGTATTTT.

The gene calls are TRBV24-1 and TRBJ2-7; D is possibly TRBD1 (5 bases). V lost 2 bases to trimming and J lost 3 bases, with 13 bases between them. This CDR3 spans 15 amino acids. Germline CDR1 KGHDR, CDR2 SFDVKD. DNA for the CDR3: TGTGCCACCAGTGATTCCCGACAGACGGGCTACGAGCAGTACTTC. As protein: CATSDSRQTGYEQYF.

About this clone itself: This same CDR3 is encoded by further DNA sequences in the sample. V and J are TRBV7-9 and TRBJ1-2, with 9 bases that match TRBD1. The CDR3 length is 14 residues. V lost 3 bases to trimming and J lost 8 bases; unmatched junction nucleotides: 7. The V gene's germline CDR1 is SEHNR and CDR2 FQNEAQ (reference sequence). CDR3 nucleotide sequence: TGTGCCAGCAGCTTGGGACAGGGTGAAGGAGGCTACACCTTC. Its protein product is CASSLGQGEGGYTF.

This clone was seen only a few times. The chain uses TRBV6-2 or TRBV6-3 and TRBJ1-6; D may be TRBD1 (5 bases). Looked up from germline, CDR1 is MNHEY and CDR2 is SVGEGT. V shed 5 bases and J shed 9 bases, with 14 bases lying between them. This CDR3 is built from 14 residues. This CDR3 reads CASSDSLRGSPLHF. The CDR3 nucleotides read TGTGCCAGCAGTGACAGCCTTAGGGGTTCACCCCTCCACTTT.

The rearrangement links TRBV4-3 to TRBJ1-3; 10 nucleotides line up with TRBD1. V was pared by 0 bases and J by 5 bases, with 13 bases of the junction left unmatched. CDR3 length: 19 residues. Germline V CDR1 and CDR2: LGHNA, YSLEER. CDR3 in amino acids: CASSQEVLSGTGDRNTIYF. The CDR3 DNA sequence: TGCGCCAGCAGCCAAGAAGTTTTGAGCGGGACAGGGGATCGAAACACCATATATTTT.

Regarding this clone: At one end, the junction sequence differs from germline, possibly due to a read error. This chain joins TRBV15 and TRBJ2-5, with 9 bases identical to TRBD2. The germline gives CDR1 LNHNV, CDR2 YYDKDF (reference sequence). This CDR3 region has 14 residues. CDR3 amino acids: CASSGSGSRETQYF. CDR3 DNA sequence: TGTGCCTCCAGTGGTAGCGGGAGTCGGGAGACCCAGTACTTC. Full variable domain (rest looked up from reference TRBV15 and TRBJ2-5): DAMVIQNPRYQVTQFGKPVTLSCSQTLNHNVMYWYQQKSSQAPKLLFHYYDKDFNNEADTPDNFQSRRPNTSFCFLDIRSPGLGDTAMYLCASSGSGSRETQYFGPGTRLLVL.

Turning to this clone: The same CDR3 can be traced to other DNA sequences in this sample. The chain joins TRBV5-1 to TRBJ2-5; 7 positions match TRBD1. The J segment lost 5 bases and the V segment lost 2 bases, leaving 3 bases of the junction unmatched. Germline V CDR1 and CDR2: SGHRS, YFSETQ. This CDR3 spans 13 amino acids. The CDR3 bases are TGCGCCAGCAGCTTACAGGGGTTGGAGACCCAGTACTTC. Its translation: CASSLQGLETQYF.

This chain links TRBV7-8 with TRBJ2-1; 14 nucleotides align to TRBD2. Trimming at V came to 7 bases and at J to 9 bases, leaving 8 bases not matched to a gene. Germline CDR1 is SGHVS and CDR2 is FQNEAQ. CDR3 length: 15 residues. The CDR3 here is CASTPTSGRAPEQFF. The CDR3 region has the DNA TGTGCCAGCACCCCGACTAGCGGGAGGGCCCCTGAGCAGTTCTTC.

The chain is built from TRBV6-5 and TRBJ1-5; 10 bases align to TRBD1. Trimming took 3 bases from V and 4 from J; bases not matched to a gene: 3. This CDR3 contains 15 residues. The germline gives CDR1 MNHEY, CDR2 SVGAGI. CDR3 DNA: TGTGCCAGCAGTTATCTGGGACAGGGGAATCAGCCCCAGCATTTT. Translated: CASSYLGQGNQPQHF.